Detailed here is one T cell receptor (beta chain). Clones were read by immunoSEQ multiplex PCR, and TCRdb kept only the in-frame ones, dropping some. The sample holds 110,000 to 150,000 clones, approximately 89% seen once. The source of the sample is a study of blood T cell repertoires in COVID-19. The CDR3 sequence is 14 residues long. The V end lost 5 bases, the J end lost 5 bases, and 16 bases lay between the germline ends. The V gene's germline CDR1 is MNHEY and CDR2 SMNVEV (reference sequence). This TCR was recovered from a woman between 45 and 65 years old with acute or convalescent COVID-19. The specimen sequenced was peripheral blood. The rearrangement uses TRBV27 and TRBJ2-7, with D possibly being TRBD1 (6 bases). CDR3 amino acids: CASSRRTVGDEQYF. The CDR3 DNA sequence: TGTGCCAGCAGTCGAAGGACAGTCGGGGACGAGCAGTACTTC.